This T cell receptor (beta chain) was documented in a study of T cell repertoires in cytomegalovirus infection. Study-wide background: The authors relied on CMV epitopes, both recently identified HLA-C-restricted and well-studied HLA-B-restricted. Based on public TCR beta signatures, there were indications of CMV infection and of a matching HLA type.

TCRdb re-analysed the reads in MiXCR, keeping a single row per CDR3 protein. This sample has roughly 990,000 distinct CDR3 sequences, with under 40% found just once. Study-level findings and limits: Summed frequency of shared TCR beta families picked out CMV carriers who also had the relevant HLA.

Concerning this clonotype: Its antigen is still unknown.

Germline V gene sequence: CDR1 MNHNS, CDR2 SASEGT. J lost 5 bases, V lost 5 bases, and 8 bases had no gene match. The CDR3 contains 17 residues. This chain links TRBV6-1 with TRBJ2-1; 14 bases are a match to TRBD2. The material sequenced was cultured CD8+ T cells from PBMCs, taken from culture after CMV antigen stimulation. This clonotype originated in a human donor in good health (CMV status not recorded). Some clones in this sample may be carry-over from other donors' samples. The CDR3, as DNA: TGTGCCAGCAGTCCCGGACTAGCGGGGGGCTTCCACAATGAGCAGTTCTTC. Translated: CASSPGLAGGFHNEQFF.